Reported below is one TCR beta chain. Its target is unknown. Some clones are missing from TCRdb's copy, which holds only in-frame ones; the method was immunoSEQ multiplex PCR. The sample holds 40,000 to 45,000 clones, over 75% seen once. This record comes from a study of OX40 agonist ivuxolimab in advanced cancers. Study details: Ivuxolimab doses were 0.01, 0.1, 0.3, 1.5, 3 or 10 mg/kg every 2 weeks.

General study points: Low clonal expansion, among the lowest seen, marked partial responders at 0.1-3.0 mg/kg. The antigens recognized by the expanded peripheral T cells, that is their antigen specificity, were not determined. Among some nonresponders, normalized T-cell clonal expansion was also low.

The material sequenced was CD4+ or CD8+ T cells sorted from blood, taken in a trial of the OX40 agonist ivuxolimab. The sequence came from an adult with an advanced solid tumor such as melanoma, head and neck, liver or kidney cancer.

CDR3 loop: CASSDPGGASSYEQYF. In nucleotides, the CDR3 is TGTGCCAGCAGCGACCCAGGGGGCGCATCCTCCTACGAGCAGTACTTC. This sequence joins TRBV7-8 and TRBJ2-7, with 8 bases identical to TRBD1. This CDR3 has 16 amino acids. Germline values: CDR1 SGHVS, CDR2 FQNEAQ. With V trimmed by 5 bases and J by 0 bases, 9 bases remained unmatched.